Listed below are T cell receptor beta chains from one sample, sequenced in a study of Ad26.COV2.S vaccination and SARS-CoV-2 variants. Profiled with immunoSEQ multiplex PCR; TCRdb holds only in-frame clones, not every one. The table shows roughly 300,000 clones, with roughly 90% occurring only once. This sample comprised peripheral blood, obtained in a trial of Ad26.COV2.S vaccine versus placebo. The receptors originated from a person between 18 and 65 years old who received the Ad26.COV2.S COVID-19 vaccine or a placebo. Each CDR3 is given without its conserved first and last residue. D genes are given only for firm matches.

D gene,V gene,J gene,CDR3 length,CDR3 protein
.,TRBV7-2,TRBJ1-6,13,ASSLGEGLVAPLH
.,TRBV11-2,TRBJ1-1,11,ASSLGQNTEAF
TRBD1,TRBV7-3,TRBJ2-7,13,ASSLTTGGIYEQY
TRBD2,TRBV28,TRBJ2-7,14,ASSLWASGSHYEQY
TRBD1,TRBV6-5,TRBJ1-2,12,ASRTGTGGWGYT
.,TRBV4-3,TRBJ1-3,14,ASSQEARGLGNTIY
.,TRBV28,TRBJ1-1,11,ASRLEGNTEAF
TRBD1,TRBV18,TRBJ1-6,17,ASSPHGTGPSPYNSPLH
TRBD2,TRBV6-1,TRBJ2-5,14,ASSEVGTSGRETQY
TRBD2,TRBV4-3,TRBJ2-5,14,ASSREGVNPSGTQY
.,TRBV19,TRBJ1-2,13,ASQPVGAANYGYT
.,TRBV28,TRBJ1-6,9,ASGDYSPLH
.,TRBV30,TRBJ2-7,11,AWSVKGPYEQY
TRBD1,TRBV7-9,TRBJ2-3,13,ASSLGQGSTDTQY
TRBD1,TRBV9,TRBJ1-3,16,ASSVEGTGALSGNTIY
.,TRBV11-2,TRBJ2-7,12,ASSLNGEIEEQY
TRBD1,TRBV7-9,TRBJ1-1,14,ASSLTQGTGNTEAF
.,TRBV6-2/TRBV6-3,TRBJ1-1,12,ASSLQGWWTEAF
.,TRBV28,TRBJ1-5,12,ASSLGTKNQPQH
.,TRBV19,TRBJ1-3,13,ASSLAGTGGNTIY
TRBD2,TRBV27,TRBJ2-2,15,ASRPSIAGVGTGELF
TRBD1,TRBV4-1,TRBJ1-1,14,ASSLGTQGFGAEAF
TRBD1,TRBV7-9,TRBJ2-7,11,ASSSGTGYEQY
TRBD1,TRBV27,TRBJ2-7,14,ASSSYRTGDSYEQY
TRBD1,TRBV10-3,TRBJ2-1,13,AISENRGTHNEQF
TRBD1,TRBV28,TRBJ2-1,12,ASRRADRGHEQF
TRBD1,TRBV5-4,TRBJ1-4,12,ASSLTGGNEKLF
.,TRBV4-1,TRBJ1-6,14,ASRDARGGVGSPLH
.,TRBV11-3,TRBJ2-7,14,ASSLERGGGDYEQY
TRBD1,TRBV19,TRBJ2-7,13,ASSPLPGQGYEQY
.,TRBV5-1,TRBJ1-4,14,ASSLDSRGENEKLF
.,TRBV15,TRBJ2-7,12,ATSSQTSGYEQY
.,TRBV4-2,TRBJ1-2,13,ASSQRSGFNYGYT
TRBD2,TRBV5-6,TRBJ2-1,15,ASSSWSSGGPYNEQF
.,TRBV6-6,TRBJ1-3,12,ASSYGSSGNTIY
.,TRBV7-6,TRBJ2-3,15,ASSLNGNEGPWDTQY
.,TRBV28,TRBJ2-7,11,ASRNRAPYEQY